This entry lists 12 T cell receptor beta chains sequenced from one sample in a study of response to subunit inactivated influenza vaccine. TCRdb redid the calling of the RT-PCR reads with MiXCR, one entry per CDR3 protein. Here the sample spans about 570,000 distinct CDR3 sequences, over 9% being singletons. These sequences were also reported in another study, on T cells expressing NK-cell markers. That source adds: UMI-tagged 5'RACE template switching yielded the TCR beta cDNA.

Sequenced here: PBMCs from blood, sampled on the day of vaccination. Receptors originate from a man aged 50 or older who received an inactivated influenza vaccine.

The chain couples TRBV11-2 to TRBJ2-3, with TRBD2 matching 8 bases. Germline CDR1 reads SGHAT; CDR2 reads FQNNGV. Trimming cost V 5 bases and J 2 bases; bases outside gene matches: 15. The CDR3 length is 18 residues. The CDR3 sequence: CASSPTPLAGPFTDTQYF. In DNA form, the CDR3 reads TGTGCCAGCAGCCCTACCCCTCTAGCGGGCCCGTTCACAGATACGCAGTATTTT.

This clonotype was picked up a small number of times. The chain links TRBV11-2 to TRBJ2-3, with a tentative D call TRBD1 (6 bases). V lost 6 bases to trimming and J lost 8 bases, with 12 bases between them. CDR1 SGHAT and CDR2 FQNNGV come from the germline V gene. This CDR3 is built from 12 residues. The CDR3 reads CASRSTGLTQYF. In DNA form, the CDR3 reads TGTGCCAGCAGGTCGACAGGACTTACGCAGTATTTT.

This clonotype was observed a handful of times. For the CDR3, the DNA is TGTGCCAGCTCACCACTTTCCTGGGGACAGCTCGCGGAGACCCAGTACTTC. Protein: CASSPLSWGQLAETQYF. The chain combines TRBV18 with TRBJ2-5; 7 nucleotides line up with TRBD1. The trim removed 1 base at V and 5 bases at J, leaving 13 bases unmatched. This CDR3 is built from 17 residues. The germline V gene encodes CDR1 KGHSH and CDR2 LQKENI.

The chain carries TRBV4-3 and TRBJ2-2, with 12 bases lining up with TRBD2. From germline, CDR1 is LGHNA and CDR2 YSLEER. V shed 0 bases, J shed 4 bases, and the junction held 3 bases outside the gene matches. This CDR3 has 17 amino acids. CDR3 region: CASSQDSLAGGTGELFF. CDR3 bases: TGCGCCAGCAGCCAAGATTCACTAGCGGGAGGCACCGGGGAGCTGTTTTTT.

The chain has TRBV9 and TRBJ1-1, with D possibly matching TRBD1 (5 bases). The CDR3 covers 20 residues. Deletions cut 2 bases from V and 1 base from J, with 27 bases between. Germline V lookup: CDR1 SGDLS, CDR2 YYNGEE. CDR3 residues: CASSVRDAATVSGGNTEAFF. CDR3 sequence (DNA): TGTGCCAGCAGCGTGCGAGACGCTGCGACAGTTTCGGGCGGGAACACTGAAGCTTTCTTT.

CDR3 nucleotides: TGCAGTGGGGGACCCCCGGGCGGGGAGCTGTTTTTT. This translates into CSGGPPGGELFF. The V gene is TRBV20-1, the J gene TRBJ2-2, with D perhaps TRBD1 or TRBD2 (5 bases each). The V end lost 7 bases, the J end lost 7 bases, and 13 bases lay between the germline ends. Germline values: CDR1 DFQATT, CDR2 SNEGSKA (reference sequence). The CDR3 has 12 residues.

This chain connects TRBV28 to TRBJ2-7; 9 bases line up with TRBD2. CDR1 is MDHEN, CDR2 SYDVKM, per germline. This CDR3 has 15 residues. J gave up 4 bases and V 4 bases, and 8 bases lay outside the gene matches. The CDR3 region has the DNA TGTGCCAGCAGTTCATTAGCGGGAGTACTTTACGAGCAGTACTTC. This codes for CASSSLAGVLYEQYF. Full variable domain (remainder filled in from reference TRBV28 and TRBJ2-7): DVKVTQSSRYLVKRTGEKVFLECVQDMDHENMFWYRQDPGLGLRLIYFSYDVKMKEKGDIPEGYSVSREKKERFSLILESASTNQTSMYLCASSSLAGVLYEQYFGPGTRLTVT.

This clonotype was seen repeatedly, ten times or more. The J gene is TRBJ1-1, the V gene TRBV5-1; D uncertain. CDR1 and CDR2 (germline): SGHRS, YFSETQ. V was clipped by 5 bases and J by 1 base, with 15 bases between them. The CDR3 spans 15 residues. CDR3 sequence (DNA): TGCGCCAGCAGGGGATTGGCGGCATCGAACACTGAAGCTTTCTTT. It is translated as CASRGLAASNTEAFF.

The J gene is TRBJ2-1, the V gene TRBV27; a possible D gene is TRBD1 (6 bases). Germline CDR1 and CDR2: MNHEY and SMNVEV (reference sequence). The CDR3 sequence is 15 residues long. Between the trimmed V and J ends, which lost 5 bases and 7 bases, there was a span of 18 bases. CDR3 protein: CASSREHRAANEQFF. For the CDR3, the DNA is TGTGCCAGCAGTCGAGAGCACAGGGCTGCTAATGAGCAGTTCTTC.

This clonotype has just a few counts. The chain links TRBV7-2 to TRBJ1-5; unclear D gene. This CDR3 is built from 13 residues. With 5 bases removed from V and 5 bases from J, the gap between germline ends came to 10 bases. CDR1 and CDR2 from the germline V gene are SGHTA and FQGNSA. In DNA form, the CDR3 reads TGTGCCAGCAGCGTTAGACTGGATCAGCCCCAGCATTTT. It encodes CASSVRLDQPQHF.

The rearrangement uses TRBV6-5 and TRBJ2-1; D gene unclear. V lost 1 base to trimming and J lost 2 bases, with 9 bases between them. This CDR3 has 15 amino acids. CDR1 MNHEY and CDR2 SVGAGI come from the germline V gene. The CDR3 is CASSYLAATYNEQFF. CDR3 in DNA: TGTGCCAGCAGTTACTTGGCGGCGACCTACAATGAGCAGTTCTTC.

The chain carries TRBV7-9 and TRBJ2-1; the D gene is possibly TRBD2 (6 bases). Trimming cost V 1 base and J 4 bases, with 11 bases left between them. Germline V CDR1 and CDR2: SEHNR, FQNEAQ (reference sequence). The CDR3 is 15 residues long. CDR3 sequence: CASSLDLAPYNEQFF. CDR3 nucleotides: TGTGCCAGCAGCTTAGACCTAGCGCCGTACAATGAGCAGTTCTTC.